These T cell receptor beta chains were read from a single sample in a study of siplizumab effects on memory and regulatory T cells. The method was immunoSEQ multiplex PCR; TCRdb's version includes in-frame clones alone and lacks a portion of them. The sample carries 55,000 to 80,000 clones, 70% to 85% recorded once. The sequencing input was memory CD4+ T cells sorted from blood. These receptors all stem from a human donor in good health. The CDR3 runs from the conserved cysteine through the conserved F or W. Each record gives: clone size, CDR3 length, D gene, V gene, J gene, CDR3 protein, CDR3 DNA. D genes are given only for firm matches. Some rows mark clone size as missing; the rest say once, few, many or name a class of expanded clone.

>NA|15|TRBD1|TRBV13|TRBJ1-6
CASSSLDRDNSPLHF
TGTGCCAGCAGCTCCTTGGACAGGGATAATTCACCCCTCCACTTT
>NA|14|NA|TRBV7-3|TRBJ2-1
CASSFKGTDHIQFF
TGTGCCAGCAGCTTTAAGGGGACGGACCACATTCAGTTCTTC
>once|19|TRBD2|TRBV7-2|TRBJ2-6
CASSLRPSGGLSGANVLTF
TGTGCCAGCAGCTTACGGCCTAGCGGGGGGCTATCTGGGGCCAACGTCCTGACTTTC
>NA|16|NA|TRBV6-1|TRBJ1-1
CASSEQAGTPRTEAFF
TGTGCCAGCAGTGAACAGGCCGGGACCCCACGGACTGAAGCTTTCTTT
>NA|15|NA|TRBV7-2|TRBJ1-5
CASSAGILRGQPQHF
TGTGCCAGCAGCGCCGGGATATTAAGGGGTCAGCCCCAGCATTTT
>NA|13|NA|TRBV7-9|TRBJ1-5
CASSLGRDQPQHF
TGTGCCAGCAGCTTAGGTAGGGATCAGCCCCAGCATTTT
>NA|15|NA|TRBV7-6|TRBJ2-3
CASSLRGASTDTQYF
TGTGCCAGCAGCTTACGGGGGGCCTCCACAGATACGCAGTATTTT
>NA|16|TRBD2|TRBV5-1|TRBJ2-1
CASSLEVRGAVGEQFF
TGCGCCAGCAGCTTGGAGGTGCGGGGGGCTGTTGGTGAGCAGTTCTTC
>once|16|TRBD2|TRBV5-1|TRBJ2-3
CASSLLAGGRTDTQYF
TGCGCCAGCAGCTTACTAGCGGGGGGGCGCACAGATACGCAGTATTTT
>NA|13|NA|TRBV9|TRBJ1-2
CASRVGPYGGYTF
TGTGCCAGCAGGGTGGGGCCGTACGGTGGCTACACCTTC
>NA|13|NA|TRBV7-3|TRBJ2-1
CASSPGSPFEQFF
TGTGCCAGCAGCCCGGGGAGCCCCTTTGAGCAGTTCTTC
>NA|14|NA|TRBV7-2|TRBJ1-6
CASSPWGGASPLHF
TGTGCCAGCAGCCCCTGGGGGGGGGCTTCACCCCTCCACTTT
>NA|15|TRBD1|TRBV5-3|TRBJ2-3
CARSPTGGYADTQYF
TGTGCCAGAAGCCCGACAGGGGGTTATGCAGATACGCAGTATTTT
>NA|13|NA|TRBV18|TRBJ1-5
CASSPGSNQPQHF
TGTGCCAGCTCACCAGGGTCTAATCAGCCCCAGCATTTT
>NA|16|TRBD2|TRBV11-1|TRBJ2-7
CASTDAGTRFSYEQYF
TGTGCCAGCACCGATGCCGGGACTAGATTTTCCTACGAGCAGTACTTC
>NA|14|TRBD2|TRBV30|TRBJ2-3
CAWRSGGLGDTQYF
TGTGCCTGGAGAAGCGGGGGGCTGGGAGATACGCAGTATTTT
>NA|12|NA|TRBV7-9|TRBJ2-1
CASSVSGNEQFF
TGTGCCAGCTCGGTGTCAGGGAATGAGCAGTTCTTC
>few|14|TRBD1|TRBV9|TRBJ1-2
CASEGTGKMGGYTF
TGTGCCAGCGAAGGGACAGGGAAAATGGGTGGCTACACCTTC
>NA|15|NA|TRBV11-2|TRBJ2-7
CASSLGASSAYEQYF
TGTGCCAGCAGCTTAGGGGCCTCCTCTGCATACGAGCAGTACTTC
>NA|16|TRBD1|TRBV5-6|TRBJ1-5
CASSYLDRGQNQPQHF
TGTGCCAGCAGCTACCTCGACAGGGGGCAAAATCAGCCCCAGCATTTT
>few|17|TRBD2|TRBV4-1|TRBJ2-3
CASSRGGLAGLGDTQYF
TGCGCCAGCAGCCGAGGGGGACTAGCGGGGTTGGGAGATACGCAGTATTTT
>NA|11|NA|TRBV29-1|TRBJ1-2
CSAPRGGGYTF
TGCAGCGCCCCCCGTGGAGGTGGCTACACCTTC
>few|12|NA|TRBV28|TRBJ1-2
CASTPGWEGYTF
TGTGCCAGCACCCCGGGGTGGGAAGGCTACACCTTC
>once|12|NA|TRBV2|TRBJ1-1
CASSDSGLLAFF
TGTGCCAGCAGTGACTCGGGGCTGTTAGCTTTCTTT
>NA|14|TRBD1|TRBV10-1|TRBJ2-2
CASSGQVNTGELFF
TGCGCCAGCAGCGGACAGGTTAACACCGGGGAGCTGTTTTTT
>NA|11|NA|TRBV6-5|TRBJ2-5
CASRNEETQYF
TGTGCCAGCAGAAACGAAGAGACCCAGTACTTC
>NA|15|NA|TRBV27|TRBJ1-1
CASSFDRRTNTEAFF
TGTGCCAGCAGTTTTGACAGACGGACAAACACTGAAGCTTTCTTT
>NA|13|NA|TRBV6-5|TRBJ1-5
CASSYSGVQPQHF
TGTGCCAGCAGTTACTCTGGCGTGCAGCCCCAGCATTTT
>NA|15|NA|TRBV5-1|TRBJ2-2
CASSLNRVGNGELFF
TGCGCCAGCAGCTTAAACAGGGTCGGGAACGGGGAGCTGTTTTTT
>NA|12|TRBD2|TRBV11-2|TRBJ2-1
CASSLQRGGEFF
TGTGCCAGCAGCCTCCAGCGGGGGGGCGAGTTCTTC
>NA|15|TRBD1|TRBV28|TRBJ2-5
CASSQPGQGMETQYF
TGTGCCAGCAGTCAACCGGGACAGGGCATGGAGACCCAGTACTTC
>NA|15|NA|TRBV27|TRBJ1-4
CASSLSGGPNEKLFF
TGTGCCAGCAGTTTATCGGGGGGTCCTAATGAAAAACTGTTTTTT
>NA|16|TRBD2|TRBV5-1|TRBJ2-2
CASSREAGANTGELFF
TGCGCCAGCAGTCGTGAAGCGGGGGCGAACACCGGGGAGCTGTTTTTT
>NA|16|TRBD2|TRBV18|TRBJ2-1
CASSPSVGGGSNEQFF
TGTGCCAGCTCACCATCGGTGGGCGGGGGAAGCAATGAGCAGTTCTTC
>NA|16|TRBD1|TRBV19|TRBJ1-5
CASSIPQGGSNQPQHF
TGTGCCAGTAGTATACCCCAGGGGGGTAGCAATCAGCCCCAGCATTTT
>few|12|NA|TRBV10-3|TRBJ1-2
CATSGGADGYTF
TGTGCCACCTCAGGAGGAGCCGATGGCTACACCTTC
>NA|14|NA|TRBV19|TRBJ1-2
CASSTLRGAYGYTF
TGTGCCAGTAGTACGTTGAGGGGGGCGTATGGCTACACCTTC
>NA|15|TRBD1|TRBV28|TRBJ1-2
CASSSVTGGDYGYTF
TGTGCCAGCAGTTCCGTGACAGGGGGGGACTATGGCTACACCTTC
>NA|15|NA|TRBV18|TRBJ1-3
CASAPTSNSGNTIYF
TGTGCCAGCGCCCCGACGAGCAACTCTGGAAACACCATATATTTT
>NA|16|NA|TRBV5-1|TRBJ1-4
CASSSRPSDLGEKLFF
TGCGCCAGCAGCTCACGCCCATCGGATCTAGGGGAAAAACTGTTTTTT
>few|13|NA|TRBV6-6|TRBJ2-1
CASSPGQHNEQFF
TGTGCCAGCAGTCCCGGACAGCACAATGAGCAGTTCTTC
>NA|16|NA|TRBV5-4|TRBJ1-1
CASSLGVAQGNTEAFF
TGTGCCAGCAGCTTGGGGGTCGCCCAGGGGAACACTGAAGCTTTCTTT
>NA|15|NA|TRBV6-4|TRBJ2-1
CASSEDVSSYNEQFF
TGTGCCAGCAGTGAAGACGTATCCAGTTACAATGAGCAGTTCTTC
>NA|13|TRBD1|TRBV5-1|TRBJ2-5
CASSEPGQATQYF
TGCGCCAGCAGCGAACCGGGACAGGCAACCCAGTACTTC
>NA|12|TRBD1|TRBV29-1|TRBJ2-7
CSVGQGAYEQYF
TGCAGCGTGGGACAGGGGGCGTACGAGCAGTACTTC
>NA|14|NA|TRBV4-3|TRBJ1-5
CASSQDRSNQPQHF
TGCGCCAGCAGCCAAGATAGGTCCAATCAGCCCCAGCATTTT
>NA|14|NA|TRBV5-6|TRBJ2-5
CASRRDGGMETQYF
TGTGCCAGCAGGAGGGACGGGGGAATGGAGACCCAGTACTTC
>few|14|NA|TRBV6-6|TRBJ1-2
CASSPGGSNYGYTF
TGTGCCAGCAGTCCGGGGGGGAGTAACTATGGCTACACCTTC